The 8 T cell receptor beta chains below come from one sample, sequenced in a study of identifying expanded T cells in peripheral blood. This table comes from immunoSEQ multiplex PCR, and its TCRdb copy is limited to in-frame clones, with some not included. The sample lists 95,000 to 100,000 clones; around 90% were seen once. The specimen sequenced was blood. The receptors were gathered from a person between 18 and 75 years old in good health.

The chain recombines TRBV18 with TRBJ2-6; D is unresolved. Trimming left V 1 base short and J 0 bases short, with 10 bases between. Germline V lookup: CDR1 KGHSH, CDR2 LQKENI. This CDR3 comprises 17 residues. CDR3 sequence reads: CASSPREVFSGANVLTF. CDR3 sequence (DNA): TGTGCCAGCTCACCACGTGAGGTCTTCTCTGGGGCCAACGTCCTGACTTTC.

The chain has TRBV10-3 and TRBJ2-3; 8 bases fit TRBD2. The CDR3 contains 14 residues. CDR1 and CDR2 (germline): ENHRY, SYGVKD. J lost 6 bases, V lost 4 bases, and 6 bases had no gene match. CDR3 sequence (DNA): TGTGCCATCAGTGGCGGGGGGTTGATGGATACGCAGTATTTT. It translates to CAISGGGLMDTQYF.

This clone occurred once. For the CDR3, the DNA is TGTGCCAGCAGCCCTTTGGGGGGTGCATCCTATGGCTACACCTTC. It encodes CASSPLGGASYGYTF. The V and J genes are TRBV7-9 and TRBJ1-2; D might be TRBD1 (5 bases). V dropped 5 bases and J dropped 4 bases, with 17 bases sitting between them. The CDR3 is made up of 15 amino acids. Per germline, CDR1 SEHNR and CDR2 FQNEAQ (reference sequence).

The chain carries TRBV7-2 and TRBJ2-3; 14 bases line up with TRBD2. The CDR3 is 16 amino acids. The V segment lost 3 bases and the J segment 6 bases; nucleotides outside the gene matches: 5. CDR1 is SGHTA, CDR2 FQGNSA, per germline. In nucleotides, the CDR3 is TGTGCCAGCAGCTTTCGACTAGCGGGGGGGCCGGATACGCAGTATTTT. Translating it yields CASSFRLAGGPDTQYF.

V usage is TRBV7-8 and J usage is TRBJ1-3; D gene unclear. V was trimmed by 7 bases and J by 2 bases, leaving 9 bases between them. Germline values: CDR1 SGHVS, CDR2 FQNEAQ. The length of the CDR3 is 13 residues. The CDR3: CASTAGTGNTIYF. The CDR3 nucleotides are TGTGCCAGCACTGCGGGGACTGGAAACACCATATATTTT.

This chain joins TRBV7-2 and TRBJ1-5; D call uncertain. V was trimmed by 6 bases and J by 4 bases, leaving 10 bases between them. Germline V lookup: CDR1 SGHTA, CDR2 FQGNSA. The CDR3 length is 13 residues. The CDR3 protein is CASSRAANQPQHF. The CDR3 region has the DNA TGTGCCAGCAGTAGAGCAGCAAATCAGCCCCAGCATTTT.

The genes are TRBV5-1 and TRBJ2-3; 9 bases align to TRBD2. Germline CDR1 SGHRS, CDR2 YFSETQ. This CDR3 is built from 16 residues. V trimming: 0 bases; J trimming: 2 bases; junction bases outside the gene matches: 4. The CDR3 nucleotides read TGCGCCAGCAGCTTGGCCGCTAGCGGGGTCACAGATACGCAGTATTTT. Its translation is CASSLAASGVTDTQYF.

This clone was seen only a few times. This sequence joins TRBV27 and TRBJ1-6, with D possibly being TRBD1 (5 bases). Per germline, CDR1 MNHEY and CDR2 SMNVEV (reference sequence). This CDR3 is built from 15 residues. With 8 bases removed from V and 0 bases from J, the gap between germline ends came to 11 bases. The CDR3 DNA reads as TGTGCCAGCCGAGGACAAAACTCCTATAATTCACCCCTCCACTTT. Protein sequence: CASRGQNSYNSPLHF.